This T cell receptor (beta chain) was sequenced in a study of spatial heterogeneity in lung cancer. In the study overall: More beta-chain than alpha-chain sequences were consistently detected.

With regard to this clonotype: Its antigen is still unknown. This beta chain lies outside the target of a library built for alpha chains; its clone size means little.

TCRdb independently ran MiXCR on the 5' RACE reads; one entry per CDR3 protein. Here the sample spans 8,500 to 10,000 distinct CDR3 sequences, roughly 51% being singletons. Study-level results: Expanded alpha and beta TCR counts within tumors tracked tumor mutation counts.

Sample time point: sample taken at primary tumor resection. The authors sequenced whole RNA from tumor, nontumor lung or frozen PBMC without sorting. The sequence came from a female donor with early-stage non-small cell lung cancer. Sequencing was performed on lung tumor tissue, taken at surgery.

The CDR3 coding sequence is TGTGCCAGCAGCCGTCCCGGGACAGGGCCCGGGGAGCTGTTTTTT. It yields the protein CASSRPGTGPGELFF. The chain is built from TRBV5-4 and TRBJ2-2; 9 bases fit TRBD1. The V gene end was trimmed by 4 bases and the J gene end by 6 bases; junction bases not matched to a gene: 7. Per germline, CDR1 SGHNT and CDR2 YYREEE (reference sequence). The CDR3 sequence is 15 residues long.